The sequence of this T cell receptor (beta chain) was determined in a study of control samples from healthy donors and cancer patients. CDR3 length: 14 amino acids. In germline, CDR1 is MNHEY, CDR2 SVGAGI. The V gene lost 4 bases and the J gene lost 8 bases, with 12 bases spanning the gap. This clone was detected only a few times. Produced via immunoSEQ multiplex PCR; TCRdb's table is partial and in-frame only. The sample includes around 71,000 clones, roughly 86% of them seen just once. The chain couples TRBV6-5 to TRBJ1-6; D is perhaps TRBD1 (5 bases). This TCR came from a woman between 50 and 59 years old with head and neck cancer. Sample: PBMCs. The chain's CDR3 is CASSSGVVDSPLHF. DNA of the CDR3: TGTGCCAGCAGTTCGGGGGTGGTGGATTCACCCCTCCACTTT.